Each of the 24 T cell receptor beta chains below was sequenced from the same sample in a study of shared clonotypes between healthy human individuals. The protocol was immunoSEQ multiplex PCR, while the TCRdb copy is restricted to in-frame clones and leaves out a portion. The table has 1.5 million to 1.9 million clones, approximately 98% seen once. Material: naive CD4+ T cells sorted from blood. Described subset: CD45RA+ positively selected. The receptors here all came from a man younger than 40 in good health.

The chain joins TRBV7-9 to TRBJ2-1; 7 positions match TRBD2. The trim removed 5 bases at V and 0 bases at J, leaving 7 bases unmatched. The germline V gene encodes CDR1 SEHNR and CDR2 FQNEAQ (reference sequence). This CDR3 contains 16 residues. The CDR3 sequence: CASSGPGGSSYNEQFF. The CDR3 DNA reads as TGTGCCAGCAGCGGACCCGGCGGGAGCTCCTACAATGAGCAGTTCTTC.

This chain links TRBV9 with TRBJ2-6; 8 bases match TRBD2. Germline CDR1 SGDLS, CDR2 YYNGEE. V dropped 2 bases and J dropped 4; count of bases not matched to a gene: 11. The CDR3 is 18 amino acids. CDR3 in amino acids: CASSVTGGPGSGANVLTF. The CDR3 nucleotides are TGTGCCAGCAGCGTGACGGGAGGGCCTGGGTCGGGGGCCAACGTCCTGACTTTC.

This sequence joins TRBV5-1 and TRBJ2-3; D possibly corresponds to TRBD1 (6 bases). The germline CDR1 and CDR2 sequences are SGHRS and YFSETQ. V dropped 6 bases and J dropped 2 bases, with 13 bases sitting between them. This CDR3 comprises 14 residues. The CDR3 DNA reads TGCGCCAGCAAGGTAGGGGGAAACACAGATACGCAGTATTTT. Translating gives CASKVGGNTDTQYF.

Details on this clone: Different DNA sequences within this sample yield the same CDR3. The chain joins TRBV11-2 to TRBJ2-2, with 7 bases that match TRBD1. The CDR3 covers 15 residues. Germline V gene data show CDR1 as SGHAT and CDR2 as FQNNGV. With V trimmed by 0 bases and J by 4 bases, 2 bases remained unmatched. The CDR3 loop is CASSLDRGITGELFF. The DNA for the CDR3 is TGTGCCAGCAGCTTAGACAGGGGGATCACCGGGGAGCTGTTTTTT. Combining the CDR3 with reference TRBV11-2 and TRBJ2-2 gives the whole variable domain EAGVAQSPRYKIIEKRQSVAFWCNPISGHATLYWYQQILGQGPKLLIQFQNNGVVDDSQLPKDRFSAERLKGVDSTLKIQPAKLEDSAVYLCASSLDRGITGELFFGEGSRLTVL.

This chain links TRBV11-2 with TRBJ1-5; perhaps TRBD1 as D (6 bases). This CDR3 comprises 15 residues. CDR1 and CDR2 from the germline V gene are SGHAT and FQNNGV. Trimming shortened V by 5 bases and J by 0 bases, and 11 bases separated the two germline ends. CDR3 sequence reads: CASSTGDISNQPQHF. For the CDR3, the DNA is TGTGCCAGCAGCACGGGGGACATTAGCAATCAGCCCCAGCATTTT.

About this clone itself: Other DNA sequences from this sample encode an identical CDR3 as well. The J gene is TRBJ2-5, the V gene TRBV7-2, with a tentative D call TRBD2 (5 bases). CDR1 is SGHTA and CDR2 is FQGNSA in the germline V gene. The CDR3 runs 14 residues. V was pared by 1 base and J by 2 bases, with 8 bases between. DNA for the CDR3: TGTGCCAGCAGCTTAGGCGGGTCTCAAGAGACCCAGTACTTC. Protein product: CASSLGGSQETQYF.

The V gene is TRBV7-2, the J gene TRBJ2-7, with a possible D match to TRBD2 (5 bases). The CDR3 has 14 amino acids. V lost 4 bases and J 3 bases, leaving 13 bases between the germline ends. Germline CDR1 and CDR2: SGHTA and FQGNSA. Written as DNA, the CDR3 is TGTGCCAGCAGCTCAGAGCGGACCGGCTACGAGCAGTACTTC. This translates into CASSSERTGYEQYF. Filled out from reference TRBV7-2 and TRBJ2-7, the complete variable domain reads GAGVSQSPSNKVTEKGKDVELRCDPISGHTALYWYRQSLGQGLEFLIYFQGNSAPDKSGLPSDRFSAERTGGSVSTLTIQRTQQEDSAVYLCASSSERTGYEQYFGPGTRLTVT.

This chain uses TRBV5-1 with TRBJ1-2; TRBD1 matches at 7 bases. CDR3 length equals 14 residues. J gave up 7 bases and V 0 bases, and 6 bases lay outside the gene matches. Germline V gene lookup returns CDR1 SGHRS and CDR2 YFSETQ. The CDR3 is CASSLATGAGGYTF. The CDR3 DNA sequence: TGCGCCAGCAGCTTGGCCACAGGGGCTGGTGGCTACACCTTC.

This rearrangement joins TRBV10-1 to TRBJ2-5, with 8 bases identical to TRBD1. V lost 0 bases to trimming and J lost 5 bases; unmatched junction nucleotides: 8. The CDR3 runs 16 residues. In germline, CDR1 is WNHNN, CDR2 SYGVQD (reference sequence). CDR3 sequence reads: CASSESGQGFAETQYF. CDR3 in DNA: TGCGCCAGCAGTGAGTCCGGACAGGGATTCGCGGAGACCCAGTACTTC.

The V call is TRBV28, the J call TRBJ1-2; D is uncertain. Germline V gives CDR1 MDHEN, CDR2 SYDVKM. The CDR3 covers 15 residues. Trimming stripped 4 bases from V and 4 bases from J, with 16 bases between. DNA of the CDR3: TGTGCCAGCAGTTCCCCGGGTCCCCCTTTCTATGGCTACACCTTC. Translating gives CASSSPGPPFYGYTF.

The CDR3 sequence is CASSQQTLGQGASNIQYF. The CDR3 DNA follows: TGCGCCAGCAGCCAGCAAACCTTGGGACAGGGGGCATCAAACATTCAGTACTTC. V gene TRBV4-1 combines with J gene TRBJ2-4; the match to TRBD1 covers 12 bases. Per germline, CDR1 MGHRA and CDR2 YSYEKL. The CDR3 is made up of 18 amino acids. With V trimmed by 3 bases and J by 6 bases, 12 bases remained unmatched.

As for this clone: The sample holds other DNA sequences that translate to the same CDR3. V usage is TRBV20-1 and J usage is TRBJ2-1; D gene unclear. V was trimmed by 4 bases and J by 7 bases, leaving 5 bases between them. Germline CDR1 DFQATT, CDR2 SNEGSKA (reference sequence). CDR3 length: 10 amino acids. CDR3 DNA: TGCAGTGCTACGTGGAATGAGCAGTTCTTC. Amino acid sequence: CSATWNEQFF.

The genes are TRBV19 and TRBJ1-5; possible D gene TRBD1, 6 bases. V lost 6 bases and J 2 bases, leaving 11 bases between the germline ends. Germline loops: CDR1 LNHDA, CDR2 SQIVND (reference sequence). The CDR3 has 14 amino acids. CDR3 loop: CASREGGRNQPQHF. The CDR3 region has the DNA TGTGCCAGTAGGGAGGGGGGCCGCAATCAGCCCCAGCATTTT.

V is TRBV4-2 and J is TRBJ2-1; tentative D call: TRBD1 (5 bases). Deletions cut 4 bases from V and 4 bases from J, with 14 bases between. Germline V lookup: CDR1 LGHNA, CDR2 YNFKEQ. The CDR3 covers 15 residues. The CDR3 is CASSPGPGEYNEQFF. The CDR3 coding sequence is TGTGCCAGCAGCCCAGGGCCGGGCGAATACAATGAGCAGTTCTTC.

With respect to this clone: Other DNA variants within this sample encode the same CDR3. This chain uses TRBV7-9 with TRBJ2-2, with unresolved D. CDR1 SEHNR and CDR2 FQNEAQ come from the germline V gene (reference sequence). The germline V and J ends were trimmed by 2 bases and 5 bases, with 9 bases remaining between them. The CDR3 extends over 14 amino acids. CDR3 sequence (DNA): TGTGCCAGCAGCTTACTTTCCGGGACCGGGGAGCTGTTTTTT. It is translated as CASSLLSGTGELFF.

This chain uses TRBV29-1 with TRBJ2-7; 11 bases align to TRBD1. This CDR3 is 17 amino acids long. Trimming at V came to 3 bases and at J to 6 bases, leaving 16 bases not matched to a gene. Germline CDR1 SQVTM, CDR2 ANQGSEA. CDR3 loop: CSVEGQGVGFVSGEQYF. The CDR3 nucleotides read TGCAGCGTTGAGGGACAGGGGGTCGGATTTGTCTCGGGCGAGCAGTACTTC.

The chain couples TRBV6-1 to TRBJ2-7; D remains ambiguous. In germline, CDR1 is MNHNS, CDR2 SASEGT. Trimming removed 4 bases from V and 7 bases from J, with 23 bases in between. The CDR3 extends over 16 amino acids. The CDR3 loop reads CASSGPLPGPLREQYF. The DNA for the CDR3 is TGTGCCAGCAGTGGACCTTTACCGGGTCCACTACGAGAGCAGTACTTC.

V usage is TRBV18 and J usage is TRBJ2-2; D gene uncertain. The germline CDR1 and CDR2 sequences are KGHSH and LQKENI. CDR3 length equals 15 residues. Trimming removed 0 bases at V and 4 bases at J, with 9 bases between. The CDR3 region is CASSPPSQSTGELFF. The CDR3 nucleotides are TGTGCCAGCTCACCACCTTCACAGAGCACCGGGGAGCTGTTTTTT.

This clone was detected only once. The chain links TRBV27 to TRBJ1-1; no firm D call. Germline CDR1 reads MNHEY; CDR2 reads SMNVEV (reference sequence). The V and J ends lost 4 bases and 3 bases respectively, with 12 bases between them. The CDR3 runs to 14 residues. CDR3 DNA: TGTGCCAGCAGTTCCGTATGGGCGGACACTGAAGCTTTCTTT. Its protein product is CASSSVWADTEAFF.

The chain joins TRBV14 to TRBJ2-7; maybe TRBD1 (6 bases). The germline V gene encodes CDR1 SGHDN and CDR2 FVKESK. The CDR3 sequence is 17 residues long. The germline V and J ends were trimmed by 1 base and 1 base, with 17 bases remaining between them. CDR3 region: CASSQVSRTEISYEQYF. In nucleotides, the CDR3 is TGTGCCAGCAGCCAAGTTAGTAGGACAGAAATTTCCTACGAGCAGTACTTC.

This chain uses TRBV29-1 with TRBJ2-3; D remains unclear. The germline V gene has CDR1 SQVTM and CDR2 ANQGSEA. Deletions cut 5 bases from V and 2 bases from J, with 11 bases between. This CDR3 is built from 13 residues. The CDR3 protein is CSVQRDSTDTQYF. In DNA, the CDR3 is TGCAGCGTTCAGAGAGACTCCACAGATACGCAGTATTTT.

The V gene is TRBV2, the J gene TRBJ2-2, with 8 bases matching TRBD2. CDR1 and CDR2 (germline): SNHLY, FYNNEI. The CDR3 is 17 amino acids. Trimming at V came to 6 bases and at J to 0 bases, leaving 9 bases not matched to a gene. CDR3 sequence (DNA): TGTGCCAGCAGGAGACGCTTACTAGCGGCGAACACCGGGGAGCTGTTTTTT. Translating gives CASRRRLLAANTGELFF.

This chain connects TRBV7-9 to TRBJ2-7; D may be TRBD1 (5 bases). This CDR3 has 13 amino acids. CDR1 and CDR2 from the germline V gene are SEHNR and FQNEAQ (reference sequence). Trimming left V 1 base short and J 3 bases short, with 7 bases between. The CDR3 region is CASSLGGDYEQYF. The CDR3 coding sequence is TGTGCCAGCAGCTTAGGGGGCGACTACGAGCAGTACTTC.

V and J are TRBV7-2 and TRBJ2-7, with D unclear. Per germline, CDR1 SGHTA and CDR2 FQGNSA. This CDR3 contains 15 residues. V was clipped by 1 base and J by 7 bases, with 17 bases between them. The CDR3 loop is CASSLGRLTRGEQYF. The DNA of the CDR3 is TGTGCCAGCAGCTTAGGCCGACTGACTCGAGGTGAGCAGTACTTC. The full variable domain, completed using reference TRBV7-2 and TRBJ2-7, is GAGVSQSPSNKVTEKGKDVELRCDPISGHTALYWYRQSLGQGLEFLIYFQGNSAPDKSGLPSDRFSAERTGGSVSTLTIQRTQQEDSAVYLCASSLGRLTRGEQYFGPGTRLTVT.